The next 23 T cell receptor beta chains were all read from a single sample in a study of identical twins. MiXCR, run by TCRdb on the 5' RACE reads, gives a single entry per CDR3 protein. The sample gives about 720,000 distinct CDR3 sequences, 15% to 20% of which show up once; around 12% is in the top ten. Another study also made use of these data, one on T cells expressing NK-cell markers.

Sequencing input: PBMCs. Receptors were obtained from a woman aged 18-29 years in good health.

This clonotype was recorded once. The CDR3, as DNA: TGCGCCAGCAGCTTGGAACCGACGAACACTGAAGCTTTCTTT. Translation gives CASSLEPTNTEAFF. The chain is built from TRBV5-1 and TRBJ1-1; D remains ambiguous. This CDR3 is 14 amino acids long. Between the trimmed V and J ends, which lost 0 bases and 1 base, there was a span of 7 bases. Germline V gene sequence: CDR1 SGHRS, CDR2 YFSETQ.

This clonotype was observed a handful of times. The chain uses TRBV12-3 or TRBV12-4 and TRBJ1-6, with D possibly matching TRBD1 (6 bases). V lost 4 bases, J lost 3 bases, and 13 bases lay in between. The CDR3 has 16 residues. Here the CDR3 reads CASSSRGGNYNSPLHF. DNA of the CDR3: TGTGCCAGCAGTTCCAGGGGAGGGAACTATAATTCACCCCTCCACTTT.

J is TRBJ2-1 and V is TRBV19, with a weak D call TRBD2 (6 bases). V was pared by 5 bases and J by 8 bases, with 16 bases between. The CDR3 is made up of 14 amino acids. Per the germline V gene, CDR1 is LNHDA and CDR2 is SQIVND (reference sequence). The CDR3 reads CASSRTNPADEQFF. CDR3 nucleotides: TGTGCCAGTAGTCGGACTAACCCTGCGGATGAGCAGTTCTTC.

This clonotype was seen only a few times. The chain recombines TRBV4-3 with TRBJ2-1; D is possibly TRBD1 or TRBD2 (5 bases each). Germline V CDR1 and CDR2: LGHNA, YSLEER. CDR3 size: 16 residues. Trimming removed 0 bases at V and 11 bases at J, with 20 bases between. The CDR3 nucleotides read TGCGCCAGCAGCCAAGATAGATTGGGGGAGAGGCGCCAGCAGTTCTTC. Amino acid sequence: CASSQDRLGERRQQFF.

The chain employs TRBV7-3 and TRBJ2-4; TRBD2 matches at 7 bases. Germline V gene data show CDR1 as SGHTA and CDR2 as FQGTGA. CDR3 length: 13 amino acids. J gave up 9 bases and V 5 bases, and 7 bases lay outside the gene matches. In DNA form, the CDR3 reads TGTGCCAGCAGCGACACTAGCGTGAGCATTCAGTACTTC. It is translated as CASSDTSVSIQYF.

This clonotype was counted a few times. This rearrangement joins TRBV11-2 to TRBJ2-1, with D unresolved. Trimming took 5 bases from V and 0 from J, leaving 17 bases between them. Germline V lookup: CDR1 SGHAT, CDR2 FQNNGV. The CDR3 is made up of 17 amino acids. The CDR3 region has the DNA TGTGCCAGCAGCCCGCCTTACCAACTAAGCTCCTACAATGAGCAGTTCTTC. Amino acid sequence: CASSPPYQLSSYNEQFF.

The rearrangement uses TRBV27 and TRBJ1-2; no clear D. Deletions cut 5 bases from V and 7 bases from J, with 11 bases between. Germline assignment: CDR1 MNHEY and CDR2 SMNVEV (reference sequence). CDR3 length equals 12 residues. In DNA form, the CDR3 reads TGTGCCAGCAGTCCCCATCGGGGTGGCTACACCTTC. Translation gives CASSPHRGGYTF.

The CDR3 reads CAIDGTSGDNEQFF. The CDR3 DNA sequence: TGTGCCATCGACGGGACTAGCGGGGACAATGAGCAGTTCTTC. The V and J genes are TRBV10-3 and TRBJ2-1, with 13 nucleotides matching TRBD2. V dropped 8 bases and J dropped 5; count of bases not matched to a gene: 3. Germline V gene lookup returns CDR1 ENHRY and CDR2 SYGVKD. This CDR3 contains 14 residues.

The chain joins TRBV5-1 to TRBJ2-3; D is perhaps TRBD1 (5 bases). CDR1 and CDR2 from the germline V gene are SGHRS and YFSETQ. This CDR3 is built from 13 residues. Trimming took 4 bases from V and 3 from J, leaving 9 bases between them. CDR3 in amino acids: CASSHQGTDTQYF. For the CDR3, the DNA is TGCGCCAGCAGCCATCAGGGTACAGATACGCAGTATTTT.

CDR3 in amino acids: CAISEGYGQPQHF. The CDR3, as DNA: TGTGCCATCAGTGAAGGGTACGGTCAGCCCCAGCATTTT. The rearrangement links TRBV10-3 to TRBJ1-5; D is ambiguous. V lost 3 bases, J lost 6 bases, and 9 bases lay in between. The CDR3 spans 13 residues. CDR1 is ENHRY and CDR2 is SYGVKD in the germline V gene.

This clonotype has more than one count but fewer than ten. The gene calls are TRBV12-3 or TRBV12-4 and TRBJ2-5; D tentatively reads TRBD1 or TRBD2 (5 bases each). This CDR3 spans 14 amino acids. Trimming took 7 bases from V and 2 from J, leaving 14 bases between them. The CDR3 region is CASTPGTGQETQYF. CDR3 DNA sequence: TGTGCCAGCACTCCGGGGACCGGACAAGAGACCCAGTACTTC.

This clonotype has only a few counts. The chain employs TRBV12-3 or TRBV12-4 and TRBJ2-1, with no clear D. V was clipped by 6 bases and J by 2 bases, with 14 bases between them. The CDR3 is 15 amino acids. CDR3 protein: CASRDPRSAYNEQFF. Here the CDR3 DNA reads TGTGCCAGCAGAGACCCTAGAAGCGCCTACAATGAGCAGTTCTTC.

V gene TRBV14 combines with J gene TRBJ2-7; D uncertain. V lost 0 bases to trimming and J lost 0 bases, with 9 bases between them. CDR3 length: 15 amino acids. Germline V gene lookup returns CDR1 SGHDN and CDR2 FVKESK. This chain's CDR3 is CASSQEPLNSYEQYF. For the CDR3, the DNA is TGTGCCAGCAGCCAAGAGCCCCTCAACTCCTACGAGCAGTACTTC.

This clonotype was seen at least ten times. The chain recombines TRBV20-1 with TRBJ2-7; possible D gene TRBD1, 5 bases. The V end was cut by 3 bases, the J end by 0 bases, with 6 bases between. CDR1 and CDR2 from the germline V gene are DFQATT and SNEGSKA (reference sequence). The CDR3 covers 12 residues. CDR3 loop: CSARDNSYEQYF. DNA of the CDR3: TGCAGTGCTAGGGACAACTCCTACGAGCAGTACTTC.

The V call is TRBV20-1, the J call TRBJ2-5; D tentatively fits TRBD1 or TRBD2 (5 bases each). The V gene's germline CDR1 is DFQATT and CDR2 SNEGSKA (reference sequence). CDR3 length equals 14 residues. V lost 3 bases to trimming and J lost 5 bases, with 16 bases between them. CDR3 sequence (DNA): TGCAGTGCTAGTTCCGGGCCCCGGGGCGAGACCCAGTACTTC. Translated: CSASSGPRGETQYF.

The chain is built from TRBV12-3 or TRBV12-4 and TRBJ1-2; D possibly corresponds to TRBD1 (6 bases). The CDR3 runs 19 residues. The ends were cut back, 7 bases at V and 2 bases at J, with 29 bases in the middle. Here the CDR3 DNA reads TGTGCCAGCACTGGACAGCATTCGACTTTTAGTTTAACAAACTATGGCTACACCTTC. Translated: CASTGQHSTFSLTNYGYTF.

This clonotype was seen at least ten times. The chain recombines TRBV12-3 or TRBV12-4 with TRBJ2-7, with D perhaps TRBD1 (6 bases). Trimming took 6 bases from V and 4 from J, leaving 10 bases between them. The CDR3 length is 12 residues. The chain's CDR3 is CASSATGYEQYF. CDR3 bases: TGTGCCAGCAGCGCAACAGGGTACGAGCAGTACTTC.

This clonotype was seen more than once but under ten times. The rearrangement links TRBV5-1 to TRBJ2-1; D might be TRBD1 or TRBD2, each matching 6 bases. In germline, CDR1 is SGHRS, CDR2 YFSETQ. This CDR3 comprises 16 residues. V was pared by 0 bases and J by 1 base, with 11 bases between. The CDR3 reads CASSLAGGPSYNEQFF. The CDR3 nucleotides are TGCGCCAGCAGCTTGGCCGGGGGCCCTTCCTACAATGAGCAGTTCTTC.

The genes are TRBV20-1 and TRBJ2-7; D gene ambiguous. Per the germline V gene, CDR1 is DFQATT and CDR2 is SNEGSKA (reference sequence). The length of the CDR3 is 14 residues. V gave up 3 bases and J gave up 2 bases, with 14 bases separating them. CDR3 residues: CSASNAIDPYEQYF. The CDR3 DNA sequence: TGCAGTGCTAGTAACGCTATCGACCCCTACGAGCAGTACTTC.

The chain employs TRBV6-2 or TRBV6-3 and TRBJ2-1, with D possibly being TRBD1 or TRBD2 (5 bases each). CDR3 length: 15 amino acids. Germline CDR1 reads MNHEY; CDR2 reads SVGEGT. V lost 5 bases and J lost 0, with 11 bases in between. This CDR3 reads CASSKGPSSYNEQFF. The DNA for the CDR3 is TGTGCCAGCAGTAAGGGACCGAGCTCCTACAATGAGCAGTTCTTC.

V usage is TRBV5-6 and J usage is TRBJ2-1; tentatively, D is TRBD2 (5 bases). V was pared by 5 bases and J by 6 bases, with 12 bases between. Per the germline V gene, CDR1 is SGHDT and CDR2 is YYEEEE. The CDR3 has 13 amino acids. The CDR3 DNA is TGTGCCAGCAGTTCTCAACTAGGCAATGAGCAGTTCTTC. Amino acid sequence: CASSSQLGNEQFF.

This clonotype came up many times. The chain links TRBV3-1 to TRBJ2-3; D call uncertain. V dropped 0 bases and J dropped 6 bases, with 7 bases sitting between them. The CDR3 length is 13 residues. Germline CDR1 is LGHDT and CDR2 is YNNKEL (reference sequence). This CDR3 reads CASSQDWRDTQYF. The CDR3 nucleotides are TGTGCCAGCAGCCAAGATTGGCGGGATACGCAGTATTTT.

The chain recombines TRBV12-3 or TRBV12-4 with TRBJ1-1; D is unclear. The CDR3 length is 14 residues. Between the trimmed V and J ends, which lost 7 bases and 5 bases, there was a span of 17 bases. CDR3 sequence: CASTQRTTGTEAFF. The CDR3 region has the DNA TGTGCCAGCACCCAGCGGACTACGGGGACTGAAGCTTTCTTT.